This entry describes one T cell receptor (beta chain). This record comes from a study of blood T cell repertoires in COVID-19. Study background: Specimens from acute and convalescent COVID-19 originated in the United States, Italy and Spain.

V shed 4 bases and J 8 bases; nucleotides not matched to a gene: 10. The CDR3 runs 15 residues. CDR1 is SNHLY and CDR2 is FYNNEI in the germline V gene. Authors' processing steps: For nucleated cells, counts were estimated from reference gene primer amplification. The assay was immunoSEQ multiplex PCR, and TCRdb's table has in-frame clones only and misses some. Clone size and the V and J calls come from that table; the DNA yielded D and trimming. Altogether 250,000 to 400,000 clones are present, roughly 84% being singletons, with the ten largest covering 1%. The sample consisted of peripheral blood. This sequence originates from a man aged 45-65 years with active or convalescent COVID-19. The V and J genes are TRBV2 and TRBJ2-1, with 8 bases matching TRBD2. The CDR3 sequence is CASSGGIAGIHEQFF. The CDR3 nucleotides are TGTGCCAGCAGTGGGGGGATAGCGGGAATACATGAGCAGTTCTTC.